What follows describes a single T cell receptor (beta chain). No antigen is known for it. Profiled with immunoSEQ multiplex PCR; TCRdb holds only in-frame clones, not every one. This table has approximately 530,000 clones, 95% to 97% appearing once. The sample originates from a study of shared clonotypes between healthy human individuals. Study-wide results and limits: Lower generation probabilities were found for non-shared clonotypes than for those shared by all four donors.

This CDR3 has 14 residues. Germline-derived CDR1 and CDR2 are MNHNY and SVGAGI (reference sequence). This sequence was found in a woman aged 25 to 39 in good health. The rearrangement joins TRBV6-6 to TRBJ2-5, with 8 positions matching TRBD2. The DNA end lines up better with TRBJ2-7; the J call may be wrong. The sample consisted of naive CD4+ T cells sorted from blood. The sample's subset: CD45RA+ positively selected. Here the CDR3 reads CASSIGGALYEQYF. CDR3 nucleotides: TGTGCCAGCAGTATCGGGGGGGCTCTCTACGAGCAGTACTTC.